The text below deals with one TCR beta chain. This specimen comes from a study of technical replicates of blood from a few donors. This table comes from immunoSEQ multiplex PCR, and its TCRdb copy is limited to in-frame clones, with some not included. The data hold tens of thousands of clones, with more than 90% observed a single time. The length of the CDR3 is 12 residues. Germline-derived CDR1 and CDR2 are SNHLY and FYNNEI. J was trimmed by 5 bases and V by 6 bases; bases with no gene match: 4. The chain employs TRBV2 and TRBJ2-7; 7 positions agree with TRBD1. Sequenced sample: PBMCs. The clonotype was recovered from a human donor in good health. Some clones in this sample may be carry-over from other donors' samples. For the CDR3, the DNA is TGTGCCAGCAGCGCCGACAGGGACGAGCAGTACTTC. It is translated as CASSADRDEQYF.